The 6 T cell receptor beta chains below were found in one sample sequenced in a study of Ad26.COV2.S vaccination and SARS-CoV-2 variants (dated by TCRdb to about 2021). The treatment or condition label corresponds to: around 19 received Ad26.COV2.S at low or high dose, single or two shots; about 5 received placebo; per-sample allocation not given. For vaccine and placebo recipients, repertoires were sequenced using samples collected on day 63 after the first injection. Receptor libraries were prepared by the immunoSEQ multiplex PCR assay. In TCRdb, the immuneACCESS table is reduced to in-frame sequences with V and J assigned. These tables do not hold every clone; where another copy was compared, an unresolved V gene accounts for under half, and the others remain unexplained. For this sample the table gives roughly 380,000 clones, of which roughly 85% were detected only once. The ten largest clones represent 2.5% to 3.5% of the sample.

The material sequenced was peripheral blood, taken in a trial of Ad26.COV2.S vaccine versus placebo. These TCRs come from a person between 18 and 65 years old who received the Ad26.COV2.S COVID-19 vaccine or a placebo.

The V call is TRBV28, the J call TRBJ1-5, with a possible D match to TRBD1 (5 bases). Germline loops: CDR1 MDHEN, CDR2 SYDVKM. Deletions cut 5 bases from V and 0 bases from J, with 14 bases between. The CDR3 contains 16 residues. The CDR3 protein is CASSQYRQNSNQPQHF. The CDR3 DNA is TGTGCCAGCAGTCAATACAGACAGAATAGCAATCAGCCCCAGCATTTT.

The chain couples TRBV6-2 or TRBV6-3 to TRBJ2-5, with 8 bases identical to TRBD1. CDR3 length: 13 amino acids. The germline V gene has CDR1 MNHEY and CDR2 SVGEGT. J lost 3 bases, V lost 6 bases, and 3 bases had no gene match. This chain's CDR3 is CASSSTGEETQYF. Written as DNA, the CDR3 is TGTGCCAGCAGCTCGACAGGGGAAGAGACCCAGTACTTC.

The chain joins TRBV7-2 to TRBJ2-5, with 7 bases matching TRBD2. The CDR3 length is 13 residues. V lost 0 bases, J lost 5 bases, and 0 bases stayed unmatched. The V gene's germline CDR1 is SGHTA and CDR2 FQGNSA. DNA for the CDR3: TGTGCCAGCAGCTTAGCGGGGGGGGAGACCCAGTACTTC. Translating it yields CASSLAGGETQYF. Filled out from reference TRBV7-2 and TRBJ2-5, the complete variable domain reads GAGVSQSPSNKVTEKGKDVELRCDPISGHTALYWYRQSLGQGLEFLIYFQGNSAPDKSGLPSDRFSAERTGGSVSTLTIQRTQQEDSAVYLCASSLAGGETQYFGPGTRLLVL.

The rearrangement joins TRBV15 to TRBJ2-1; D uncertain. This CDR3 comprises 15 residues. V lost 0 bases and J lost 0, with 6 bases in between. The germline V gene has CDR1 LNHNV and CDR2 YYDKDF (reference sequence). The CDR3 DNA reads as TGTGCCACCAGCAGAGACCTCAGCTCCTACAATGAGCAGTTCTTC. It is translated as CATSRDLSSYNEQFF.

The gene calls are TRBV19 and TRBJ2-7; tentatively, D is TRBD1 or TRBD2 (7 bases each). CDR1 is LNHDA, CDR2 SQIVND, per germline (reference sequence). V dropped 5 bases and J dropped 2 bases, with 16 bases sitting between them. The CDR3 totals 15 residues. The CDR3 reads CASSPGRGGTYEQYF. The CDR3 DNA reads as TGTGCCAGTAGTCCCGGCAGGGGGGGGACCTACGAGCAGTACTTC.

This chain uses TRBV30 with TRBJ1-1, with D uncertain. The CDR3 has 12 residues. Germline V gene sequence: CDR1 GTSNPN, CDR2 SVGIG (reference sequence). V was cut by 4 bases and J by 4 bases, with 10 bases left in between. The CDR3 sequence: CAWNLEGTEAFF. The CDR3 nucleotides read TGTGCCTGGAACTTGGAGGGCACTGAAGCTTTCTTT. The variable domain in full, completed from reference TRBV30 and TRBJ1-1, reads SQTIHQWPATLVQPVGSPLSLECTVEGTSNPNLYWYRQAAGRGLQLLFYSVGIGQISSEVPQNLSASRPQDRQFILSSKKLLLSDSGFYLCAWNLEGTEAFFGQGTRLTVV.